This T cell receptor beta chain originates from a study of blood T cells in healthy people across ages. Using a J-beta primer mix together with a sample-barcoded 5' primer, a second PCR was run for roughly 6 to 12 cycles. Researchers report that a template-switch adaptor with 12 random nucleotides tagged each cDNA molecule. TCRdb re-analysed the 5' RACE reads in MiXCR, keeping a single row per CDR3 protein. The sample has 550,000 to 750,000 distinct CDR3 sequences; approximately 21% are singletons. Broader study findings: Changes seen in expanded clonotypes were possibly confounded by donor CMV status left unknown. Naive CD4+ cells and diversity were both higher in long-lived donors than in aged donors.

The CDR3 length is 15 residues. V was clipped by 4 bases and J by 11 bases; unmatched bases: 13. Germline CDR1 reads ENHRY; CDR2 reads SYGVKD. This clonotype was recorded at least ten times. Its antigen remains unknown. This TCR was sampled from a man aged 65 to 85 in good health. V usage is TRBV10-3 and J usage is TRBJ1-4, with TRBD1 matching over 7 bases. The sequencing input was blood. CDR3 sequence (DNA): TGTGCCATCAGTGTTACCGGGACAGCGGGAGACAAACTGTTTTTT. Its translation is CAISVTGTAGDKLFF.